This T cell receptor (beta chain) was found in a study of cytomegalovirus exposure and HLA in healthy donors. Findings and limits, study-wide: The authors later found HLA-associated TCR beta chains more clonally expanded than equally common others. Most TCR beta V segments were productive about 87% or about 30% of the time in an earlier analysis.

The CMV serostatus of this donor was not recorded. Worth noting for this clone: Its antigen remains unidentified.

The germline CDR1 and CDR2 sequences are SGHVS and FQNEAQ. CDR3 length: 15 amino acids. J gave up 3 bases and V 0 bases, and 5 bases lay outside the gene matches. It was with 60 Vbeta and 13 Jbeta primers that the PCR ran. Repertoires were generated with immunoSEQ multiplex PCR, while TCRdb's copy carries only in-frame clones and drops some. The sample consists of about 97,000 clones, about 69% of them appearing once. The gene calls are TRBV7-8 and TRBJ2-7; the match to TRBD1 covers 7 bases. The receptor's source is a human donor in good health. The material sequenced was PBMCs. CDR3 sequence (DNA): TGTGCCAGCAGCTTAGCCTTGACAGGGATCTACGAGCAGTACTTC. Its protein product is CASSLALTGIYEQYF.